The T cell receptor beta chain under discussion was sequenced for a study of blood T cell repertoires in COVID-19. The wider study: Sites in the United States, Italy and Spain provided acute and convalescent COVID-19 samples. PBMCs, B-cell-depleted T cells, or T cells were the source of the cDNA or gDNA that made up the material.

From germline, CDR1 is SGHAT and CDR2 FQNNGV. Trimming cost V 5 bases and J 6 bases, with 14 bases left between them. The CDR3 has 14 amino acids. In the source study's methods: The authors estimated nucleated cell counts from reference gene primer amplification. Libraries were prepared by immunoSEQ multiplex PCR; TCRdb keeps only in-frame clonotypes and omits some of them. The DNA was the basis for D and trimming; V, J and clone size are from that table. The sample consists of 200,000 to 250,000 clones, roughly 80% of them appearing once. This chain links TRBV11-2 with TRBJ2-1, with TRBD1 as a possible D gene (6 bases). The sequencing input was peripheral blood. The clonotype comes from a woman between 45 and 60 years old with acute or convalescent COVID-19. The CDR3 DNA is TGTGCCAGCAGCCTAGCAGGGGCCAGCAATGAGCAGTTCTTC. Translated: CASSLAGASNEQFF. Using reference TRBV11-2 and TRBJ2-1 for the parts outside the CDR3, the full variable domain is EAGVAQSPRYKIIEKRQSVAFWCNPISGHATLYWYQQILGQGPKLLIQFQNNGVVDDSQLPKDRFSAERLKGVDSTLKIQPAKLEDSAVYLCASSLAGASNEQFFGPGTRLTVL.